A selection of T cell receptor beta chains follows, all from one sample in a study of blood T cell repertoires in COVID-19. The table came from immunoSEQ multiplex PCR; TCRdb's copy has only in-frame clones and leaves some out. The data contain about 200,000 clones, 80% to 90% of them seen just once; the ten biggest clones take up roughly 3.8%. Sequenced: PBMCs or T cells enriched from blood (not recorded which). The receptors were sampled from a woman aged 35 to 49 with acute COVID-19. CDR3s include the opening cysteine and the closing phenylalanine or tryptophan. D genes are given only for firm matches. Part of the rows lack a size; the others show once, few, many or a class for expanded clones.

TRBJ2-3 | 14 | NA | TRBD1 | TRBV10-1 | TGCGCCAACCCAAGACACAGGGGGACAGATACGCAGTATTTT | CANPRHRGTDTQYF
TRBJ2-7 | 13 | few | NA | TRBV7-9 | TGTGCCAGCAGCACACAAGCGGGCTACGAGCAGTACTTC | CASSTQAGYEQYF
TRBJ2-2 | 17 | NA | NA | TRBV4-3 | TGCGCCAGCAGCCAAGGGAGGGACAGACCTTACACCGGGGAGCTGTTTTTT | CASSQGRDRPYTGELFF
TRBJ2-7 | 12 | NA | TRBD1 | TRBV12-3/TRBV12-4 | TGTGCCAGCAGTGGACAGGGCTACGAGCAGTACTTC | CASSGQGYEQYF
TRBJ1-2 | 14 | NA | TRBD1 | TRBV11-2 | TGTGCCAGCAGCTTTTCCGACAGGGTTGATGGCTACACCTTC | CASSFSDRVDGYTF
TRBJ2-1 | 16 | NA | TRBD2 | TRBV19 | TGTGCCAGTAGTATAGATAGCAGCGGGAGGTACAATGAGCAGTTCTTC | CASSIDSSGRYNEQFF
TRBJ2-2 | 15 | NA | NA | TRBV6-2/TRBV6-3 | TGTGCCAGCAGTTACTCAGCAAAGTGGACCGGGGAGCTGTTTTTT | CASSYSAKWTGELFF
TRBJ2-3 | 15 | NA | TRBD1 | TRBV6-2/TRBV6-3 | TGTGCCAGCAGTCACAACAGGGGGTCGACAGATACGCAGTATTTT | CASSHNRGSTDTQYF
TRBJ1-1 | 14 | NA | TRBD1 | TRBV10-2 | TGCGCCAGCAGTGAGGGGACAGGGGCAACTGAAGCTTTCTTT | CASSEGTGATEAFF
TRBJ2-7 | 14 | NA | TRBD2 | TRBV27 | TGTGCCAGCAGTGTAGCGGGAGGACCCTACGAGCAGTACTTC | CASSVAGGPYEQYF
TRBJ2-7 | 14 | NA | NA | TRBV28 | TGTGCCAGCAGTTCCCCCCCGGGGTCCTACGAGCAGTACTTC | CASSSPPGSYEQYF